Listed below are T cell receptor beta chains from one sample, sequenced in a study of identical twins. TCRdb recomputed calls from the 5' RACE reads with MiXCR, one row per CDR3 protein. The sample carries 250,000 to 300,000 distinct CDR3 sequences, around 9.7% recorded once. The same data also went into a second study, on yellow fever vaccine responses in identical twins.

Input material: CD8+ T cells sorted from blood. These receptors came from a woman aged 18-29 years in good health. CDR3s include the opening cysteine and the closing phenylalanine or tryptophan. The D gene is left open where the match is weak. Clone size is stated in some rows and not others, as once, few, many or a class when expanded.

. TRBJ2-7 TRBV9 . CASSGGRSPYEQYF TGTGCCAGCAGCGGGGGGCGGTCACCCTACGAGCAGTACTTC
. TRBJ2-7 TRBV7-9 few CASSLELTTGEQYF TGTGCCAGCAGCTTAGAGTTGACAACCGGGGAGCAGTACTTC
. TRBJ2-7 TRBV5-1 many CASSTSGPYFYEQYF TGCGCCAGCAGTACTTCTGGGCCCTACTTTTACGAGCAGTACTTC
. TRBJ1-4 TRBV19 many CASSIVPNEKLFF TGTGCCAGTAGTATAGTCCCAAATGAAAAACTGTTTTTT
. TRBJ2-7 TRBV10-3 many CAIMGEDSYEQYF TGTGCCATCATGGGGGAGGACTCCTACGAGCAGTACTTC
. TRBJ2-7 TRBV4-1 . CASSQALGSGNEQYF TGCGCCAGCAGCCAAGCTCTGGGTTCGGGGAACGAGCAGTACTTC
TRBD1 TRBJ2-1 TRBV2 few CASVHLRQGADNEQFF TGTGCCAGCGTCCACCTAAGACAGGGGGCGGACAATGAGCAGTTCTTC
. TRBJ2-1 TRBV3-1 many CASSQVPDLVNNEQFF TGTGCCAGCAGCCAAGTACCTGATTTGGTTAACAATGAGCAGTTCTTC
TRBD1 TRBJ1-1 TRBV14 few CASSLRDRATEAFF TGTGCCAGCAGCCTCCGGGACAGGGCCACTGAAGCTTTCTTT
. TRBJ1-5 TRBV6-2/TRBV6-3 few CASSYSKKAQHF TGTGCCAGCAGTTACTCGAAGAAGGCCCAGCATTTT
. TRBJ2-6 TRBV6-1 . CASSPTAGPGANVLTF TGTGCCAGCAGTCCTACGGCAGGTCCTGGGGCCAACGTCCTGACTTTC
TRBD2 TRBJ2-3 TRBV6-2/TRBV6-3 many CASSDTSGTDTQYF TGTGCCAGCAGTGATACTAGCGGCACAGATACGCAGTATTTT
TRBD2 TRBJ2-7 TRBV6-8 . CASRDAGTSGNDEQYF TGTGCCAGCAGAGACGCCGGGACTAGCGGTAACGACGAGCAGTACTTC
. TRBJ2-4 TRBV28 . CASSFGTSKNIQYF TGTGCCAGCAGTTTTGGAACGTCTAAAAACATTCAGTACTTC
TRBD1 TRBJ2-1 TRBV29-1 few CSVGSRDRVNEQFF TGCAGCGTTGGGTCCCGGGACAGGGTCAATGAGCAGTTCTTC
. TRBJ2-2 TRBV29-1 few CSVIRAGELFF TGCAGCGTAATTCGGGCCGGGGAGCTGTTTTTT
. TRBJ2-3 TRBV7-9 few CASSLEDRIGQYF TGTGCCAGCAGCTTAGAGGACCGCATCGGGCAGTATTTT
TRBD2 TRBJ2-2 TRBV20-1 many CSASGLAGGAGELFF TGCAGTGCCTCGGGACTAGCGGGAGGGGCCGGGGAGCTGTTTTTT
TRBD1 TRBJ2-7 TRBV4-3 many CASSQDSGTGGNEQYF TGCGCCAGCAGCCAAGATTCCGGGACAGGGGGCAACGAGCAGTACTTC
. TRBJ1-1 TRBV20-1 few CSAFNTEAFF TGCAGTGCTTTTAACACTGAAGCTTTCTTT
. TRBJ2-1 TRBV7-8 . CASSRRDWDEQFF TGTGCCAGCAGCCGAAGGGACTGGGATGAGCAGTTCTTC
TRBD1 TRBJ1-2 TRBV20-1 few CSARADRALKGGYTF TGCAGTGCTAGAGCGGACAGGGCCTTAAAAGGTGGCTACACCTTC
. TRBJ2-2 TRBV4-1 . CASSLISGPTGELFF TGCGCCAGCAGCCTTATTAGCGGACCCACCGGGGAGCTGTTTTTT
TRBD2 TRBJ2-5 TRBV3-1 many CASSQGGGRGETQYF TGTGCCAGCAGCCAAGGTGGGGGGAGGGGAGAGACCCAGTACTTC
TRBD2 TRBJ2-1 TRBV2 few CASSEVAGGLYNEQFF TGTGCCAGCAGTGAAGTGGCGGGAGGGCTCTACAATGAGCAGTTCTTC
. TRBJ2-3 TRBV7-8 many CASSLWLAQSLPDTQYF TGTGCCAGCAGCTTATGGCTAGCTCAGTCATTGCCGGATACGCAGTATTTT
. TRBJ1-6 TRBV27 few CASSLNGGRSPLHF TGTGCCAGCAGTTTAAACGGGGGTCGGTCACCCCTCCACTTT
TRBD1 TRBJ2-5 TRBV2 few CASRDREAGQETQYF TGTGCCAGCAGGGACAGGGAGGCAGGGCAAGAGACCCAGTACTTC
. TRBJ2-2 TRBV7-2 . CASRSGQNTGELFF TGTGCCAGCAGGTCGGGACAGAACACCGGGGAGCTGTTTTTT
. TRBJ1-1 TRBV4-3 many CASSRGARGVEAFF TGCGCCAGCAGCCGAGGGGCGCGGGGAGTTGAAGCTTTCTTT
TRBD2 TRBJ2-3 TRBV11-2 many CASSLDGGLAGGDTQYF TGTGCCAGCAGCTTAGATGGCGGACTAGCGGGAGGAGATACGCAGTATTTT
. TRBJ1-2 TRBV9 . CASSPPTFSYGYTF TGTGCCAGCAGCCCTCCGACATTTAGCTATGGCTACACCTTC
. TRBJ2-2 TRBV6-1 . CATKVSANTGELFF TGTGCCACCAAAGTTTCCGCGAACACCGGGGAGCTGTTTTTT
. TRBJ2-5 TRBV5-1 . CASRPTELPTQETQYF TGCGCCAGCAGACCGACAGAACTTCCTACCCAAGAGACCCAGTACTTC
. TRBJ2-4 TRBV5-6 few CASSLLRLIAKNIQYF TGTGCCAGCAGCTTGTTACGTCTAATCGCCAAAAACATTCAGTACTTC
TRBD2 TRBJ2-5 TRBV4-2 many CASSQTTGVRRGGTQETQYF TGTGCCAGCAGCCAAACGACGGGGGTGAGGCGGGGGGGTACCCAAGAGACCCAGTACTTC
TRBD2 TRBJ2-2 TRBV25-1 many CASSEWGGTGELFF TGTGCCAGCAGTGAATGGGGGGGCACCGGGGAGCTGTTTTTT
. TRBJ2-1 TRBV11-2 many CASISSRAGRNEQFF TGTGCCAGCATCTCCTCGAGAGCAGGGAGGAATGAGCAGTTCTTC
TRBD1 TRBJ1-1 TRBV12-5 many CASGLGQGALNTEAFF TGTGCTAGTGGTTTGGGGCAGGGGGCCTTGAACACTGAAGCTTTCTTT
. TRBJ2-5 TRBV28 many CASRTTSGETQYF TGTGCCAGCAGAACTACCTCGGGGGAGACCCAGTACTTC
. TRBJ2-5 TRBV21-1 many CASSQNARSKEETQYF TGTGCCAGCAGCCAAAATGCAAGGAGCAAAGAAGAGACCCAGTACTTC
. TRBJ2-2 TRBV25-1 few CASNDGFTGELFF TGTGCCAGCAACGATGGATTCACCGGGGAGCTGTTTTTT
TRBD2 TRBJ2-2 TRBV20-1 few CSARELAGDTGELFF TGCAGTGCTAGAGAACTAGCGGGAGATACCGGGGAGCTGTTTTTT
TRBD1 TRBJ2-2 TRBV5-5 few CASSLDRVSGELFF TGTGCCAGCAGCCTAGACAGGGTATCCGGGGAGCTGTTTTTT
. TRBJ2-5 TRBV28 . CASSSVATLQETQYF TGTGCCAGCAGTTCCGTAGCCACCCTCCAAGAGACCCAGTACTTC
. TRBJ2-1 TRBV19 few CASSSRDLVWEQFF TGTGCCAGTAGTTCTCGGGATCTCGTGTGGGAGCAGTTCTTC
TRBD2 TRBJ2-3 TRBV29-1 many CSVPAPRAGVGPDTQYF TGCAGCGTCCCTGCCCCCCGGGCGGGAGTAGGGCCAGATACGCAGTATTTT
. TRBJ2-7 TRBV29-1 few CSVDDREEGYEQYF TGCAGCGTTGACGACAGAGAGGAAGGCTACGAGCAGTACTTC
TRBD1 TRBJ2-1 TRBV29-1 few CSVEQGAAYNEQFF TGCAGCGTTGAACAGGGGGCGGCCTACAATGAGCAGTTCTTC
. TRBJ2-2 TRBV5-6 . CASSLGLVTGRNTGELFF TGTGCCAGCAGCTTGGGACTAGTTACAGGGCGGAACACCGGGGAGCTGTTTTTT
. TRBJ2-1 TRBV28 many CASQAYNRYNEQFF TGTGCCAGCCAAGCCTATAACAGGTACAATGAGCAGTTCTTC
. TRBJ2-2 TRBV4-3 many CASSHGHTGELFF TGCGCCAGCAGCCACGGACACACCGGGGAGCTGTTTTTT
. TRBJ2-7 TRBV30 few CAWSVRGSVYEQYF TGTGCCTGGAGTGTACGAGGGAGTGTATACGAGCAGTACTTC
. TRBJ1-2 TRBV6-1 . CASSFYSPEDYGYTF TGTGCCAGCAGCTTCTATTCGCCGGAGGACTATGGCTACACCTTC
. TRBJ2-5 TRBV9 many CASSLRLHQETQYF TGTGCCAGCAGCCTTCGACTACATCAAGAGACCCAGTACTTC